Sequencing of this T cell receptor (beta chain) was carried out in a study of human T cells and chemical hapten exposure. About the research overall: TCR yields per sample varied mostly from small pooled library volume differences. Study-wide findings and caveats: TCRs at a frequency above 1 in 1000 stayed unchanged with DPC sensitization.

Comments on this clonotype: No antigen is known for it. Mismatch with germline at one junction end may stem from a read error.

The CDR3 is made up of 17 amino acids. Germline CDR1 is SGHVS and CDR2 is FNYEAQ. Blood, whole and unfractionated, served as the source for total RNA extraction. Unique molecular identifiers were affixed to discrete cDNA molecules within the library. TCRdb analysed the 5' RACE reads with MiXCR anew, one entry per CDR3 protein. The sample lists about 140,000 distinct CDR3 sequences, over 3.5% seen once, with roughly 1.4% in the top ten. V usage is TRBV7-6 and J usage is TRBJ2-3, with 9 nucleotides matching TRBD1. This clonotype was sampled from a female donor in good health. The CDR3 loop reads CVSSLPRTGEATDTQYF. CDR3 DNA sequence: TGTGTCAGCAGCTTACCCAGGACAGGGGAGGCGACAGATACGCAGTATTTT.